These 9 T cell receptor beta chains share one sample of origin, sequenced in a study of stem cell transplantation in POMP-related autoinflammatory disease. Profiled with immunoSEQ multiplex PCR; TCRdb holds only in-frame clones, not every one. The table shows tens of thousands of clones, with approximately 90% occurring only once. The sample was CD4+ T cells from PBMCs, taken after stem cell transplantation. The receptors were gathered from a human patient with POMP-related autoinflammation and immune dysregulation (PRAID). A subset of T cells may come from the graft donor.

This clone was picked up a small number of times. The chain links TRBV18 to TRBJ2-2, with TRBD1 matching over 8 bases. With V trimmed by 6 bases and J by 2 bases, 8 bases remained unmatched. Germline values: CDR1 KGHSH, CDR2 LQKENI. The CDR3 is 16 residues long. The DNA of the CDR3 is TGTGCCAGCTCCCGGCGGACAGGGTCAAACACCGGGGAGCTGTTTTTT. Its translation: CASSRRTGSNTGELFF.

The rearrangement links TRBV11-3 to TRBJ2-1; TRBD2 matches 13 bases. The V gene end was trimmed by 5 bases and the J gene end by 11 bases; junction bases not matched to a gene: 3. Germline V gene lookup returns CDR1 SGHNT and CDR2 YENEEA. This CDR3 has 13 residues. CDR3 sequence: CASSPTSGRQQFF. The CDR3 nucleotides are TGTGCCAGCAGCCCGACTAGCGGGAGGCAGCAGTTCTTC.

The gene calls are TRBV20-1 and TRBJ2-5; no definite D call. With 1 base removed from V and 4 bases from J, the gap between germline ends came to 4 bases. CDR3 length: 11 residues. Germline V CDR1 and CDR2: DFQATT, SNEGSKA (reference sequence). CDR3 sequence (DNA): TGCAGTGCTAGAGCGGGAGAGACCCAGTACTTC. It specifies CSARAGETQYF.

The chain links TRBV11-2 to TRBJ2-1; the D is unclear. CDR1 is SGHAT, CDR2 FQNNGV, per germline. The CDR3 has 14 amino acids. V lost 2 bases and J 6 bases, leaving 11 bases between the germline ends. CDR3 protein: CASSLRKVGNEQFF. The CDR3 DNA sequence: TGTGCCAGCAGCTTAAGGAAGGTGGGCAATGAGCAGTTCTTC.

V gene TRBV5-6 combines with J gene TRBJ2-7, with 8 nucleotides matching TRBD2. Germline values: CDR1 SGHDT, CDR2 YYEEEE. CDR3 length: 17 residues. After removal of 0 bases from V and 1 base from J, the junction contained 9 bases not matched to a gene. The CDR3 here is CASSLESGGAPSYEQYF. The DNA for the CDR3 is TGTGCCAGCAGCTTGGAGAGCGGGGGAGCCCCTTCCTACGAGCAGTACTTC.

V is TRBV19 and J is TRBJ1-1; 9 bases line up with TRBD1. Germline CDR1 and CDR2: LNHDA and SQIVND (reference sequence). This CDR3 contains 16 residues. V lost 3 bases to trimming and J lost 4 bases; unmatched junction nucleotides: 9. CDR3 coding DNA: TGTGCCAGTAGTATCCTTCTACAGGGGGCTAGCACTGAAGCTTTCTTT. This codes for CASSILLQGASTEAFF.

The chain is built from TRBV7-3 and TRBJ1-2; 8 bases line up with TRBD1. V lost 5 bases and J lost 8; bases outside the gene matches: 7. The CDR3 consists of 13 residues. CDR1 is SGHTA and CDR2 is FQGTGA in the germline V gene. Here the CDR3 reads CASSDPGGRGYTF. For the CDR3, the DNA is TGTGCCAGCAGCGACCCAGGGGGCCGGGGCTACACCTTC. Variable domain in full (rest from reference TRBV7-3 and TRBJ1-2): GAGVSQTPSNKVTEKGKYVELRCDPISGHTALYWYRQSLGQGPEFLIYFQGTGAADDSGLPNDRFFAVRPEGSVSTLKIQRTERGDSAVYLCASSDPGGRGYTFGSGTRLTVV.

This chain uses TRBV20-1 with TRBJ1-1, with D possibly matching TRBD1 (5 bases). V was pared by 3 bases and J by 0 bases, with 11 bases between. Germline V gene data show CDR1 as DFQATT and CDR2 as SNEGSKA (reference sequence). The CDR3 has 14 amino acids. CDR3 sequence: CSASGGYLNTEAFF. In DNA, the CDR3 is TGCAGTGCTAGTGGGGGGTACTTGAACACTGAAGCTTTCTTT.

The V call is TRBV28, the J call TRBJ2-1, with D perhaps matching TRBD1 (6 bases). CDR1 is MDHEN and CDR2 is SYDVKM in the germline V gene. CDR3 length: 12 amino acids. The V gene lost 3 bases and the J gene lost 7 bases, with 7 bases spanning the gap. The CDR3 sequence is CASSLQGNEQFF. CDR3 coding DNA: TGTGCCAGCAGTTTGCAGGGGAATGAGCAGTTCTTC.